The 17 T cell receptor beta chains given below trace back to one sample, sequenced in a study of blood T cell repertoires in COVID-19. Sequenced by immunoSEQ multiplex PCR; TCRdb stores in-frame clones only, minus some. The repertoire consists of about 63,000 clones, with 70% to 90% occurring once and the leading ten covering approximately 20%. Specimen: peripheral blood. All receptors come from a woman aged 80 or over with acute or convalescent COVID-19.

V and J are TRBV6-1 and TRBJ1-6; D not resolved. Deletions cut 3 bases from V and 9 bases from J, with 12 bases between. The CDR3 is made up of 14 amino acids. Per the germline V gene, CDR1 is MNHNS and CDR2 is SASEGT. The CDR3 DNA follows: TGTGCCAGCAGTGAGAAAGGGAGCGGTTCACCCCTCCACTTT. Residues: CASSEKGSGSPLHF.

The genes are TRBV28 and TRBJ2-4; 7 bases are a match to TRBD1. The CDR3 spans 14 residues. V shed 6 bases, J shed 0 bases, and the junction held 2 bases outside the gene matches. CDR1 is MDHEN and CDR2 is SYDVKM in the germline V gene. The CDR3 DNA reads TGTGCCAGCAGAAGGGGGCAAGCCAAAAACATTCAGTACTTC. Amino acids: CASRRGQAKNIQYF.

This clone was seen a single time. The CDR3 coding sequence is TGTGCCAGCAGTACCCGTGCGGGGGGGAACTACGAGCAGTACTTC. This translates into CASSTRAGGNYEQYF. V is TRBV6-5 and J is TRBJ2-7; 9 bases match TRBD2. This CDR3 region has 15 residues. Germline values: CDR1 MNHEY, CDR2 SVGAGI. V shed 5 bases and J 3 bases; nucleotides not matched to a gene: 8.

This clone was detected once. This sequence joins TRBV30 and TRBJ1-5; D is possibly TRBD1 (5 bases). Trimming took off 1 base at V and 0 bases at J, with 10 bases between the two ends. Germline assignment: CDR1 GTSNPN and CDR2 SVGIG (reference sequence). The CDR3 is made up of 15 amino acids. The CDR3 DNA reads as TGTGCCTGGAGTGCTACAGGTGTTAGCAATCAGCCCCAGCATTTT. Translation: CAWSATGVSNQPQHF.

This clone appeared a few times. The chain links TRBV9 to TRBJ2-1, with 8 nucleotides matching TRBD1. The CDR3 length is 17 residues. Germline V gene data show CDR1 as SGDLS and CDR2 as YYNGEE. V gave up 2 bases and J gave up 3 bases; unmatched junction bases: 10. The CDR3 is CASSVSDRGHIYNEQFF. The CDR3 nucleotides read TGTGCCAGCAGCGTCAGCGACAGGGGACACATCTACAATGAGCAGTTCTTC.

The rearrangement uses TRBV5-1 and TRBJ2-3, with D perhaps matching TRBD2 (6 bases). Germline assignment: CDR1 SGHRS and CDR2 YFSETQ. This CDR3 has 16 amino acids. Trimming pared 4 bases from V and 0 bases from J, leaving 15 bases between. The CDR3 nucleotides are TGCGCCAGCAGCCCGGGACTTAATTGGAGCACAGATACGCAGTATTTT. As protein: CASSPGLNWSTDTQYF.

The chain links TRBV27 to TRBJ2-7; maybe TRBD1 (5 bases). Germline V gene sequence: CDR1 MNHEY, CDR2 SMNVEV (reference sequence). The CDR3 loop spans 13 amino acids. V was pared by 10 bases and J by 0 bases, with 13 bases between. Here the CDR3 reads CATWSRASYEQYF. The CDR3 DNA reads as TGTGCCACCTGGTCCAGGGCCTCCTACGAGCAGTACTTC.

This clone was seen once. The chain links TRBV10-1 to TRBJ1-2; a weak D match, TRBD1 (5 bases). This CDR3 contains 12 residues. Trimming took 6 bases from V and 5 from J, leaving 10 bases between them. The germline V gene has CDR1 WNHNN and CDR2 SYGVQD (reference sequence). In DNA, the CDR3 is TGCGCCAGCAGCCCCGACAGATATGGCTACACCTTC. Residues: CASSPDRYGYTF.

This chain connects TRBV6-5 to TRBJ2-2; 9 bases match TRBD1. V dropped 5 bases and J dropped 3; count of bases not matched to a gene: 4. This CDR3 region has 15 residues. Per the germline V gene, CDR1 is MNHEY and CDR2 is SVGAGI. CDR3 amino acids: CASSRDRDYTGELFF. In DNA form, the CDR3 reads TGTGCCAGCAGTCGGGACAGGGATTACACCGGGGAGCTGTTTTTT.

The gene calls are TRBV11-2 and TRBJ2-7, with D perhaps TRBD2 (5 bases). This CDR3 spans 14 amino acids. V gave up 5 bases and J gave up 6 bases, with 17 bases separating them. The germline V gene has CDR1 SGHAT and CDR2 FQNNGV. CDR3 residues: CASSLSGREGEQYF. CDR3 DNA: TGTGCCAGCAGCCTGAGTGGGAGAGAAGGCGAGCAGTACTTC. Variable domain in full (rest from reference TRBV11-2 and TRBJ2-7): EAGVAQSPRYKIIEKRQSVAFWCNPISGHATLYWYQQILGQGPKLLIQFQNNGVVDDSQLPKDRFSAERLKGVDSTLKIQPAKLEDSAVYLCASSLSGREGEQYFGPGTRLTVT.

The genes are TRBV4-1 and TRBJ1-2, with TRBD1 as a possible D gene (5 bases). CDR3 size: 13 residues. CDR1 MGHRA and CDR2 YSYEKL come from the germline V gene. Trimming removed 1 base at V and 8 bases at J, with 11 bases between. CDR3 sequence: CASSQGGVGGYTF. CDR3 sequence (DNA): TGCGCCAGCAGCCAAGGGGGGGTGGGCGGCTACACCTTC.

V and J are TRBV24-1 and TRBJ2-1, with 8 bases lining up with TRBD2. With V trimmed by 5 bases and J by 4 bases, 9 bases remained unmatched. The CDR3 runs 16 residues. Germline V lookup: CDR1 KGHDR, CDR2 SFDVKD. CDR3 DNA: TGTGCCACCAGTGCGGGCCGGGAGGGCCCATACAATGAGCAGTTCTTC. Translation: CATSAGREGPYNEQFF.

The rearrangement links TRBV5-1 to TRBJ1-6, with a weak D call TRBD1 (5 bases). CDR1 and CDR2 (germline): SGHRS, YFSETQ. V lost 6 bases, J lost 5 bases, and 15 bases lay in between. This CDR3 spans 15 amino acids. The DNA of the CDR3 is TGCGCCAGCACGAGAGCAGGGCAGGATAATTCACCCCTCCACTTT. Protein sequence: CASTRAGQDNSPLHF. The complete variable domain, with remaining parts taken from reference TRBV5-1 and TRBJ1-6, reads KAGVTQTPRYLIKTRGQQVTLSCSPISGHRSVSWYQQTPGQGLQFLFEYFSETQRNKGNFPGRFSGRQFSNSRSEMNVSTLELGDSALYLCASTRAGQDNSPLHFGNGTRLTVT.

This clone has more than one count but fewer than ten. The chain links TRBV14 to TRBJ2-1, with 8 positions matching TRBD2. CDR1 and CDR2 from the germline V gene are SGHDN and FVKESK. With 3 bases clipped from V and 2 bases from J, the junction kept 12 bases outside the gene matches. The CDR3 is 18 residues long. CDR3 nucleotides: TGTGCCAGCAGCCACCCCACCACGGGGGGGGGAACCTACAATGAGCAGTTCTTC. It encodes CASSHPTTGGGTYNEQFF.

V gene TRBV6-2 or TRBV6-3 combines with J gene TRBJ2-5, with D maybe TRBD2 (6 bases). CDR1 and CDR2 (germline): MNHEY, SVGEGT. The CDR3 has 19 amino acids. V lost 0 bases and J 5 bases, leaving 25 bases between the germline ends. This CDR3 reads CASSYSTGRTSGRGETQYF. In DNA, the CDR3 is TGTGCCAGCAGTTACTCGACGGGCCGTACAAGCGGTCGGGGGGAGACCCAGTACTTC.

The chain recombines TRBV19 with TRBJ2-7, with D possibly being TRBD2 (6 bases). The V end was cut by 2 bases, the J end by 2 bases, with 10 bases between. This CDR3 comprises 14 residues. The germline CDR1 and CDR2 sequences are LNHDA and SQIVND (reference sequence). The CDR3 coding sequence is TGTGCCAGTAGTATAAATGGCGGGGCCTACGAGCAGTACTTC. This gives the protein CASSINGGAYEQYF.

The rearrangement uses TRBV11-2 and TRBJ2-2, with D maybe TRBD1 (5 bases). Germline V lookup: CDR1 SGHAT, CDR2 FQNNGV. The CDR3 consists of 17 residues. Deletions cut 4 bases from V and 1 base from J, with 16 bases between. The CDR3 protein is CASSSVRGRGNTGELFF. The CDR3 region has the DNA TGTGCCAGCAGCTCCGTTAGGGGCAGAGGGAACACCGGGGAGCTGTTTTTT.